Each of the 15 T cell receptor beta chains below was sequenced from the same sample in a study of regulatory T cells in long-lasting Graves disease. Combining iRepertoire HTBI primers with Arm-PCR of CDR3 regions, the authors built TCR beta libraries. TCRdb reanalysed the multiplex PCR reads using MiXCR and keeps one entry per CDR3 protein. The data contain over 450,000 distinct CDR3 sequences, approximately 12% of them seen just once; the ten biggest clones take up around 9.3%. The time point: newly diagnosed GD, antithyroid drugs for less than 3 months. The TCR library was prepared using RNA isolated from PBMCs. The sample was also reused in another study, on T cells in Graves' hyperthyroidism and ophthalmopathy.

Sequences were derived from peripheral blood mononuclear cells (PBMCs), sampled at new diagnosis, from a patient treated with antithyroid drugs. The source is a woman younger than 45 with Graves disease.

This clonotype was found many times. The chain uses TRBV6-1 and TRBJ2-7; the D gene could be TRBD1 or TRBD2 (5 bases each). CDR1 and CDR2 from the germline V gene are MNHNS and SASEGT. This CDR3 is 16 amino acids long. V gave up 6 bases and J gave up 0 bases, with 18 bases separating them. CDR3 bases: TGTGCCAGCAGGGATACCGGGACGGCGGGCTCCTACGAGCAGTACTTC. The encoded protein is CASRDTGTAGSYEQYF.

The genes are TRBV6-9 and TRBJ2-1, with 10 nucleotides matching TRBD1. Germline CDR1 is MNHGY and CDR2 is SVAAGI. The CDR3 has 16 amino acids. Losses at the gene ends were 3 bases for V and 7 bases for J; bases not matched to a gene: 9. The CDR3 bases are TGTGCCAGCAGTTACCGACAGGGGGCGGAGGGGAATGAGCAGTTCTTC. It codes for CASSYRQGAEGNEQFF.

To note about this clonotype: This may arise from a read error, as a much more abundant clone is one base away. CDR3 sequence: CSARKGQGGSQPQHF. CDR3 DNA sequence: TGCAGTGCTAGAAAGGGACAGGGTGGCAGTCAGCCCCAGCATTTT. The V gene is TRBV20-1, the J gene TRBJ1-5, with TRBD1 matching 9 bases. J was trimmed by 6 bases and V by 2 bases; bases with no gene match: 8. Germline CDR1 is DFQATT and CDR2 is SNEGSKA (reference sequence). The CDR3 is 15 residues long.

This clonotype was seen more than once but under ten times. The chain combines TRBV29-1 with TRBJ2-1; 7 nucleotides agree with TRBD2. Germline V lookup: CDR1 SQVTM, CDR2 ANQGSEA. CDR3 length: 11 residues. Losses at the gene ends were 5 bases for V and 10 bases for J; bases not matched to a gene: 5. CDR3 DNA: TGCAGCGTTTTGACTAGCCTGGAGCAGTTCTTC. Protein product: CSVLTSLEQFF.

This clonotype was recorded many times. CDR3 sequence: CASNQGGTTQYF. CDR3 sequence (DNA): TGTGCCAGCAACCAGGGGGGAACGACCCAGTACTTC. The rearrangement uses TRBV3-1 and TRBJ2-5; tentatively, D is TRBD1 (7 bases). The CDR3 consists of 12 residues. V was cut by 7 bases and J by 7 bases, with 13 bases left in between. Germline V gives CDR1 LGHDT, CDR2 YNNKEL (reference sequence).

This clonotype came up many times. J is TRBJ2-5 and V is TRBV12-3 or TRBV12-4; D possibly matches TRBD1 or TRBD2 (6 bases each). CDR3 size: 14 residues. Between the trimmed V and J ends, which lost 4 bases and 4 bases, there was a span of 13 bases. Here the CDR3 DNA reads TGTGCCAGCAGTTCGGGGGCGTATACAGAGACCCAGTACTTC. It codes for CASSSGAYTETQYF.

At least ten counts were recorded for this clonotype. The V and J genes are TRBV7-3 and TRBJ1-2; 7 bases agree with TRBD1. CDR1 is SGHTA and CDR2 is FQGTGA in the germline V gene. The length of the CDR3 is 15 residues. With 5 bases clipped from V and 3 bases from J, the junction kept 9 bases outside the gene matches. The CDR3 coding sequence is TGTGCCAGCAGCCCGACAGGGCCTGAGGACTATGGCTACACCTTC. It is translated as CASSPTGPEDYGYTF.

This clonotype has ten or more counts. The rearrangement links TRBV29-1 to TRBJ1-2; D remains ambiguous. Looked up from germline, CDR1 is SQVTM and CDR2 is ANQGSEA. The CDR3 is 14 residues long. Trimming took 4 bases from V and 0 from J, leaving 12 bases between them. In nucleotides, the CDR3 is TGCAGCGTTGTGAGCTCCAAGACTAACTATGGCTACACCTTC. Translating gives CSVVSSKTNYGYTF. The variable domain in full, with the rest retrieved from reference TRBV29-1 and TRBJ1-2, is SAVISQKPSRDICQRGTSLTIQCQVDSQVTMMFWYRQQPGQSLTLIATANQGSEATYESGFVIDKFPISRPNLTFSTLTVSNMSPEDSSIYLCSVVSSKTNYGYTFGSGTRLTVV.

The chain has TRBV7-9 and TRBJ1-2; possible D gene TRBD1, 6 bases. Trimming shortened V by 5 bases and J by 2 bases, and 18 bases separated the two germline ends. Germline lookup yields CDR1 SEHNR and CDR2 FQNEAQ (reference sequence). This CDR3 comprises 16 residues. CDR3 coding DNA: TGTGCCAGCAGCAAAGGGGGGACCGCCCTCAACTATGGCTACACCTTC. It encodes CASSKGGTALNYGYTF.

This clonotype was detected many times. This rearrangement joins TRBV28 to TRBJ2-7, with D perhaps matching TRBD2 (6 bases). The CDR3 totals 14 residues. The V gene's germline CDR1 is MDHEN and CDR2 SYDVKM. V dropped 6 bases and J dropped 2 bases, with 14 bases sitting between them. The CDR3 here is CASRRDAPAYEQYF. In nucleotides, the CDR3 is TGTGCCAGCAGGCGGGATGCCCCGGCCTACGAGCAGTACTTC.

The table lists this clonotype with many counts. The chain uses TRBV12-3 or TRBV12-4 and TRBJ2-1, with TRBD2 identical over 8 bases. The V segment lost 7 bases and the J segment 0 bases; nucleotides outside the gene matches: 5. The CDR3 runs to 15 residues. The CDR3 DNA follows: TGTGCCAGCAAACGGGAGGGGGTCTCCTACAATGAGCAGTTCTTC. As protein: CASKREGVSYNEQFF.

The chain has TRBV11-3 and TRBJ2-3; the D is unclear. V lost 8 bases and J lost 5, with 5 bases in between. Germline CDR1 reads SGHNT; CDR2 reads YENEEA. The CDR3 runs to 10 residues. The CDR3 region has the DNA TGTGCCAGCGGCCTAGATACGCAGTATTTT. This codes for CASGLDTQYF.

As to this clonotype: An end of the junction differs from the germline gene, which may be a read error. This rearrangement joins TRBV7-2 to TRBJ2-1; TRBD2 aligns across 12 bases. Germline CDR1 reads SGHTA; CDR2 reads FQGNSA. This CDR3 has 17 amino acids. The chain's CDR3 is CASSLGAGLAGWNGQFF. CDR3 coding DNA: TGTGCCAGCAGCTTAGGAGCCGGACTAGCGGGATGGAATGGGCAGTTCTTC. The full variable domain, completed using reference TRBV7-2 and TRBJ2-1, is GAGVSQSPSNKVTEKGKDVELRCDPISGHTALYWYRQSLGQGLEFLIYFQGNSAPDKSGLPSDRFSAERTGGSVSTLTIQRTQQEDSAVYLCASSLGAGLAGWNGQFFGPGTRLTVL.

In its sample, this clonotype was seen many times. V and J are TRBV4-2 and TRBJ1-2, with a possible D match to TRBD1 (5 bases). This CDR3 has 16 amino acids. Trimming took off 0 bases at V and 5 bases at J, with 16 bases between the two ends. Germline V gene sequence: CDR1 LGHNA, CDR2 YNFKEQ. This chain's CDR3 is CASSQEGMGPTYGYTF. The DNA for the CDR3 is TGTGCCAGCAGCCAAGAGGGGATGGGACCCACTTATGGCTACACCTTC.

With regard to this clonotype: A read error is possible here, since a much larger clone lies one base away. V is TRBV28 and J is TRBJ1-6; the match to TRBD1 covers 7 bases. Trimming cost V 4 bases and J 7 bases; bases outside gene matches: 1. CDR3 length: 13 amino acids. Germline V CDR1 and CDR2: MDHEN, SYDVKM. The CDR3 DNA sequence: TGTGCCAGCAGTTCGGGACAGAATTCACCCCTCCACTTT. Translating gives CASSSGQNSPLHF.